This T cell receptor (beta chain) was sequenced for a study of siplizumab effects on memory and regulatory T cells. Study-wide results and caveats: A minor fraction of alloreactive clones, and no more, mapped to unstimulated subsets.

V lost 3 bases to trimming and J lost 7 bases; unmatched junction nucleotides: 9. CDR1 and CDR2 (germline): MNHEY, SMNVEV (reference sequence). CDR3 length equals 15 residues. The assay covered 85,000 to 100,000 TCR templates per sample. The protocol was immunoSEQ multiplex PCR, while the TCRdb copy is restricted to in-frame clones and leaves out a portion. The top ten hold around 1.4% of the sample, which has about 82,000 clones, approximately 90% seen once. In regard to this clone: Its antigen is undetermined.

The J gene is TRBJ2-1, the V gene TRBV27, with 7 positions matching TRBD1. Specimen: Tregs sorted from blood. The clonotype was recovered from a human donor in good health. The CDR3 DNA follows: TGTGCCAGCAGTTTCGGCCCAGGGGGAAGGAATGAGCAGTTCTTC. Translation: CASSFGPGGRNEQFF.